The clone carrying this T cell receptor (beta chain) was seen more than once but under ten times. No antigen is known for it. The data derive from a study of T cells after yellow fever vaccination. From germline, CDR1 is MGHDK and CDR2 SYGVNS. This CDR3 region has 14 residues. J gave up 6 bases and V 6 bases, and 7 bases lay outside the gene matches. One entry per CDR3 protein, called by TCRdb with MiXCR from the 5' RACE reads. The table shows approximately 450,000 distinct CDR3 sequences, with roughly a sixth occurring only once. Study outcomes and limitations: Post-booster repertoires contained most primary-vaccination clones again (around 97% CD4, approximately 88% CD8).

V usage is TRBV25-1 and J usage is TRBJ2-1; 8 nucleotides align to TRBD2. Sequencing used PBMCs, obtained before the yellow fever booster vaccination. The TCR comes from a man aged 18 to 30 who received the YFV17D yellow fever vaccine. In DNA form, the CDR3 reads TGTGCCAGCAGAGTTGGCGGGGGGCCCAATGAGCAGTTCTTC. This sequence encodes CASRVGGGPNEQFF.